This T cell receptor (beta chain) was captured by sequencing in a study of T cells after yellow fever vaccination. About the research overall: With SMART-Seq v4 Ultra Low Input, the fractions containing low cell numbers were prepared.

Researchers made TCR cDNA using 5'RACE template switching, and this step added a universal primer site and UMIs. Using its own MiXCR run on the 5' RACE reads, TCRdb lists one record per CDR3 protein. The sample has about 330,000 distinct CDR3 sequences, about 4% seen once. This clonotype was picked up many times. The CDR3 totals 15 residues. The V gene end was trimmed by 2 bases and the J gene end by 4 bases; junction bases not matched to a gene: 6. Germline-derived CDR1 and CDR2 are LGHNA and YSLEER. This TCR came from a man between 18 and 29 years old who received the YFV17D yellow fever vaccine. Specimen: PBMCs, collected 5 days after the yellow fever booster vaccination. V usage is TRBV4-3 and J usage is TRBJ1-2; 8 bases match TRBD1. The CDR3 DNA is TGCGCCAGCAGCCAACAATTTCAGGGGGCCTATGGCTACACCTTC. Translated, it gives CASSQQFQGAYGYTF.